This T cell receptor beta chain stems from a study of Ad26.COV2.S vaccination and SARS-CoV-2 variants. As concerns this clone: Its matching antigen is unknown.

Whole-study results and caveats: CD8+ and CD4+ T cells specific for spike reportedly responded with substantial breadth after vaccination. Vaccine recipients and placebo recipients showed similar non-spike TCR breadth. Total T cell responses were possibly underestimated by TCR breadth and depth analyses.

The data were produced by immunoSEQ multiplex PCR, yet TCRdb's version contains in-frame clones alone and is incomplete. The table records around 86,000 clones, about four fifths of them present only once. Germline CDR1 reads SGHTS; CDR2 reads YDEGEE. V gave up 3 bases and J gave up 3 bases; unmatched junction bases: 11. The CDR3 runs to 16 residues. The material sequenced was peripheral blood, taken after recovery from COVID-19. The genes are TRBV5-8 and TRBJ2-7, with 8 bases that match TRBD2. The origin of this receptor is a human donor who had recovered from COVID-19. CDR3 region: CASSYLIGTRVYEQYF. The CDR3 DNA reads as TGTGCCAGCAGCTATCTCATCGGGACTAGGGTCTACGAGCAGTACTTC.